This T cell receptor (beta chain) was found in a study of Ad26.COV2.S vaccination and SARS-CoV-2 variants. Findings and limits, study-wide: CD8+ and CD4+ T cells specific for spike reportedly responded with substantial breadth after vaccination. Vaccinees and placebo recipients showed similar non-spike TCR breadth.

This clone was seen only a few times. Its cognate antigen is unknown. Produced via immunoSEQ multiplex PCR; TCRdb's table is partial and in-frame only. The sample contains about 480,000 clones, 87% of which appear only once. Noted treatment: around 19 received Ad26.COV2.S at low or high dose, single or two shots; several received placebo; per-sample allocation not given. Collection of samples fell on day 63 after the first vaccine or placebo injection. Aged 18-55 years, donor was enrolled in Boston in about 2020. Participants' vaccine, an Ad26 vector, delivered Wuhan-strain SARS-CoV-2 spike. V lost 5 bases, J lost 5 bases, and 9 bases stayed unmatched. The CDR3 has 14 residues. Germline V gene sequence: CDR1 MNHEY, CDR2 SVGAGI.

The starting material was peripheral blood, obtained in a trial of Ad26.COV2.S vaccine versus placebo. The chain carries TRBV6-5 and TRBJ2-7, with 7 bases that match TRBD1. The TCR was taken from a person between 18 and 59 years old who received the Ad26.COV2.S COVID-19 vaccine or a placebo. The CDR3 DNA reads TGTGCCAGCAGTATTCATACAGGGGCGGACGAGCAGTACTTC. As protein: CASSIHTGADEQYF.